This T cell receptor (beta chain) originates from a study of PD-1 blockade in classical Hodgkin lymphoma. Overall study context: Intravenous infusions of nivolumab 3 mg/kg reached patients every 2 weeks.

Assay used: immunoSEQ multiplex PCR; TCRdb lists only in-frame clones, some missing. The sample lists under 40,000 clones; around 82% were seen once. Following autologous stem cell transplantation, relapse occurred in every patient, and exposure to brentuximab vedotin varied. V trimming: 6 bases; J trimming: 1 base; junction bases outside the gene matches: 5. The CDR3 consists of 15 residues. Per the germline V gene, CDR1 is SNHLY and CDR2 is FYNNEI. The sample in question was peripheral blood mononuclear cells (PBMCs), obtained at baseline. The chain is built from TRBV2 and TRBJ2-5; 10 bases align to TRBD2. This TCR came from a human donor with classical Hodgkin lymphoma. CDR3: CASSLRLAGQETQYF. The CDR3 region has the DNA TGTGCCAGCAGCCTTCGACTAGCGGGCCAAGAGACCCAGTACTTC. Drawing the rest from reference TRBV2 and TRBJ2-5, the complete variable domain is EPEVTQTPSHQVTQMGQEVILRCVPISNHLYFYWYRQILGQKVEFLVSFYNNEISEKSEIFDDQFSVERPDGSNFTLKIRSTKLEDSAMYFCASSLRLAGQETQYFGPGTRLLVL.